Here is one TCR beta chain with its context. The sample belongs to a study of CD8 T cells in ankylosing spondylitis. One entry per CDR3 protein, called by TCRdb with MiXCR from the 5' RACE reads. The profile covers about 300,000 distinct CDR3 sequences, with roughly 20% appearing a single time and 3.5% to 4.5% taken by the ten largest. V lost 6 bases and J 5 bases, leaving 10 bases between the germline ends. The germline CDR1 and CDR2 sequences are MNHEY and SVGEGT. This CDR3 has 12 amino acids. This TCR was recovered from a female donor with ankylosing spondylitis or in good health (not recorded which). The V gene is TRBV6-2 or TRBV6-3, the J gene TRBJ1-1; no clear D gene. Material: blood, either unsorted or a sorted T cell fraction (not recorded which). CDR3 sequence (DNA): TGTGCCAGCAGACACTTTGAAACTGAAGCTTTCTTT. Encoded protein: CASRHFETEAFF.